One T cell receptor beta chain is described in this entry. This entry comes from a study of blood T cell repertoires in COVID-19. Turning to the study itself: Both acute and convalescent COVID-19 samples were obtained from the United States, Italy and Spain. From T cells, B-cell-depleted T cells, or PBMCs came the material, which was cDNA or gDNA.

Authors' processing steps: Reference gene primer amplification yielded estimated nucleated cell counts. Only in-frame clones appear in the TCRdb table, and some are missing; sequencing was by immunoSEQ multiplex PCR. The V and J calls and clone size are taken from that table; D and trimming were inferred from the DNA. The table includes around 320,000 clones, roughly 85% detected once. Germline V gene data show CDR1 as SGHVS and CDR2 as FQNEAQ. The CDR3 runs to 16 residues. Trimming removed 0 bases at V and 5 bases at J, with 17 bases between. The specimen sequenced was peripheral blood. This TCR came from a human donor in a cohort sampled during active COVID-19. The chain joins TRBV7-8 to TRBJ2-7, with D tentatively TRBD2 (5 bases). CDR3 coding DNA: TGTGCCAGCAGCTTAGCGGTCCCAGGAGGAGGCCACGAGCAGTACTTC. Its protein product is CASSLAVPGGGHEQYF.